Here is one T cell receptor beta chain with its context. Only one count was recorded for this clonotype. Its cognate antigen has yet to be identified. At one end the junction does not follow the germline gene, possibly because of a read error. This sample was taken from a study of CDR3 diversity in severe acne (dated 2019 in TCRdb). The CDR3 runs 11 amino acids, cysteine and phenylalanine included. The only DNA kept is the CDR3, 33 bases in frame from the first base. The germline V gene specifies SGHVS as CDR1 and FQNEAQ as CDR2. The library was made by PCR. For sequencing, an Illumina HiSeq 2000 was employed. TCRdb reprocessing: public reads trimmed at Q25 with fastp, clones called with MiXCR, in-frame beta chains kept. Rows are combined by CDR3 protein, so each entry shows the most common genes and DNA. A total of around 91,000 distinct CDR3 sequences appear in this sample, under 65% of them only once. The ten largest account for around an eighth of the sample.

The sample consisted of blood. The rearranged chain carries TRBV7-8 and TRBJ2-7, and perhaps TRBD1 as D gene, on 7 matching bases. This receptor was obtained from a male donor in good health, without acne. The DNA reads as follows: TGCGCCAGCAGGGGGGAGTACGAGCAGTGCTTC. This sequence encodes CASRGEYEQCF.